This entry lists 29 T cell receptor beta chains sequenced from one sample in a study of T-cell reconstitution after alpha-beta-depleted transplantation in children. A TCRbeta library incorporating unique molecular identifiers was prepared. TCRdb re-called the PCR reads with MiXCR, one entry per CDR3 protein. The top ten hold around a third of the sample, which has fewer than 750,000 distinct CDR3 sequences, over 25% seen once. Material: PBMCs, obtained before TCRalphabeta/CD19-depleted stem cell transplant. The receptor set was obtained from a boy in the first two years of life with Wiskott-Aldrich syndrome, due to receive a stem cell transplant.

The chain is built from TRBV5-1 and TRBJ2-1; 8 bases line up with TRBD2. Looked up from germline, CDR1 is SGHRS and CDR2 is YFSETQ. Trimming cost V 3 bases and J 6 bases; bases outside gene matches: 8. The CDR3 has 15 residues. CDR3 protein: CASSSSGRVRNEQFF. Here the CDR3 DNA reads TGCGCCAGCAGCTCGAGCGGGAGAGTCCGCAATGAGCAGTTCTTC.

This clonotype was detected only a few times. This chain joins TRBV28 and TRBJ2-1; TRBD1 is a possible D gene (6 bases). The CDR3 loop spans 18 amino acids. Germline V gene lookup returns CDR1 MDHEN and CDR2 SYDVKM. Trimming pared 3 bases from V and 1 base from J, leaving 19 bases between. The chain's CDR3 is CASSFRQGLGVSYNEQFF. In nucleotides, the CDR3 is TGTGCCAGCAGTTTTCGGCAGGGGTTAGGAGTTTCCTACAATGAGCAGTTCTTC.

The CDR3 loop reads CSVGRGSDRFETQYF. CDR3 DNA: TGCAGCGTTGGCCGAGGATCGGACAGATTTGAGACCCAGTACTTC. The genes are TRBV29-1 and TRBJ2-5; maybe TRBD1 (6 bases). V dropped 4 bases and J dropped 5 bases, with 20 bases sitting between them. This CDR3 has 15 amino acids. Germline CDR1 and CDR2: SQVTM and ANQGSEA.

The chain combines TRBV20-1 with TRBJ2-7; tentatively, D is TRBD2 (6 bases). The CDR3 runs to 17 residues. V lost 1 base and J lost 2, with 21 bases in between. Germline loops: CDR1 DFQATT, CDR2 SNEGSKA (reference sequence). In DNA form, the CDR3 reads TGCAGTGCTAGAGGGGGGGACTCCTACCTTAAACCCTACGAGCAGTACTTC. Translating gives CSARGGDSYLKPYEQYF.

The CDR3 coding sequence is TGTGCCAGCAGCTGGGGTGGGAACATGAACACTGAAGCTTTCTTT. Translation gives CASSWGGNMNTEAFF. This chain joins TRBV5-6 and TRBJ1-1; no firm D call. Germline loops: CDR1 SGHDT, CDR2 YYEEEE. V was cut by 3 bases and J by 0 bases, with 12 bases left in between. The CDR3 is made up of 15 amino acids.

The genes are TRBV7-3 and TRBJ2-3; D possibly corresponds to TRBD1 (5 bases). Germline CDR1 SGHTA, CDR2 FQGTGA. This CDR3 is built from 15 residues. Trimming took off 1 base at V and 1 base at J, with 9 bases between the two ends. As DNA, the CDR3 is TGTGCCAGCAGCTTAAACGGCAGGGGCACAGATACGCAGTATTTT. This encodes CASSLNGRGTDTQYF.

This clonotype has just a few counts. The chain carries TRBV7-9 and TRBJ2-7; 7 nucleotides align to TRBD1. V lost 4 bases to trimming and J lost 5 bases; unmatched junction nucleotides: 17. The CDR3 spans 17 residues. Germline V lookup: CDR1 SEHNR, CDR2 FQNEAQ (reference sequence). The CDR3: CASSYGPRTGVKDEQYF. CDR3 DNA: TGTGCCAGCAGCTACGGCCCCCGCACAGGGGTAAAGGACGAGCAGTACTTC.

The CDR3 here is CSARDSPLHF. DNA of the CDR3: TGCAGTGCTAGAGATTCACCCCTCCACTTT. The chain joins TRBV20-1 to TRBJ1-6; D unclear. Germline values: CDR1 DFQATT, CDR2 SNEGSKA (reference sequence). The CDR3 is 10 amino acids. The V and J ends lost 0 bases and 9 bases respectively, with 0 bases between them.

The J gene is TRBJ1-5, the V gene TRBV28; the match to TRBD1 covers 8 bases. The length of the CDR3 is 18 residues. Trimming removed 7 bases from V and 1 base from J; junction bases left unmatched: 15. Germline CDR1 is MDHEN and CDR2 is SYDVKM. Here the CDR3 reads CASTRTGIFTGSNQPQHF. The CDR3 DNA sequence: TGTGCCAGCACTAGGACAGGGATATTTACTGGAAGCAATCAGCCCCAGCATTTT.

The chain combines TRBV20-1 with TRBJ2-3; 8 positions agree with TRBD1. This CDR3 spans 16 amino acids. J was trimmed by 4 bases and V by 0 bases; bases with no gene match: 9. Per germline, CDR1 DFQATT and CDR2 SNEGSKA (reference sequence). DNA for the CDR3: TGCAGTGCTAGAGATTGGTCCAGGGGGCGGTCAGATACGCAGTATTTT. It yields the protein CSARDWSRGRSDTQYF.

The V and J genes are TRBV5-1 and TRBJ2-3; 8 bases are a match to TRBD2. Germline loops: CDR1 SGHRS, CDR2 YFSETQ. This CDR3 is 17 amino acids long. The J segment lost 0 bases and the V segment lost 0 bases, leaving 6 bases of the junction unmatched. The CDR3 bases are TGCGCCAGCAGCTTGGGTCCGGCTAGCGGGAGCACAGATACGCAGTATTTT. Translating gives CASSLGPASGSTDTQYF.

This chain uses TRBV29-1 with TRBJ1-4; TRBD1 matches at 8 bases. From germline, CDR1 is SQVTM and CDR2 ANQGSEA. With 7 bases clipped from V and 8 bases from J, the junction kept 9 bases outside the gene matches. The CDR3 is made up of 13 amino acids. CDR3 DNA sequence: TGCAGCGCACTCAATCCAGGGGGCGAAAAACTGTTTTTT. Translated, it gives CSALNPGGEKLFF. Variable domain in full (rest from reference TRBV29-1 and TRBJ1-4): SAVISQKPSRDICQRGTSLTIQCQVDSQVTMMFWYRQQPGQSLTLIATANQGSEATYESGFVIDKFPISRPNLTFSTLTVSNMSPEDSSIYLCSALNPGGEKLFFGSGTQLSVL.

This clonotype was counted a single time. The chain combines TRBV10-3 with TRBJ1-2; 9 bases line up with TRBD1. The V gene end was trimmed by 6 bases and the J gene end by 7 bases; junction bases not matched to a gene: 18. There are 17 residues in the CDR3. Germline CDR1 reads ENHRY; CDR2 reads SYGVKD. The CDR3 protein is CAIRMTAGQGFGGGYTF. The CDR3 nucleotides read TGTGCCATCAGGATGACTGCGGGACAGGGATTTGGTGGTGGCTACACCTTC.

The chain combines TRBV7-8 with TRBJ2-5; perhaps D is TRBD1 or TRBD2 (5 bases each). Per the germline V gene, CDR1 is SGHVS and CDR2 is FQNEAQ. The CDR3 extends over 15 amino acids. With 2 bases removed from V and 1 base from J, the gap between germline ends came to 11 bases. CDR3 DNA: TGTGCCAGCAGCTTAACCGGGACGGGCCAAGAGACCCAGTACTTC. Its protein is CASSLTGTGQETQYF.

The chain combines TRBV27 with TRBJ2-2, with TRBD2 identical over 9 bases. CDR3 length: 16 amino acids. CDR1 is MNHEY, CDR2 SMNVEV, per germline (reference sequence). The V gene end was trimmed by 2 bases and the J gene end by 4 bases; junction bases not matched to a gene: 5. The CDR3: CASSLRLAGSTGELFF. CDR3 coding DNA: TGTGCCAGCAGTTTACGCCTAGCGGGAAGCACCGGGGAGCTGTTTTTT.

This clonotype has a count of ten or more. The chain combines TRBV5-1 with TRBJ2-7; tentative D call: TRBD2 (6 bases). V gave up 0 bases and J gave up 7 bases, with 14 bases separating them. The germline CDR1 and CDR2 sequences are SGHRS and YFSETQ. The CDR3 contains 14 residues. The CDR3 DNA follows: TGCGCCAGCAGCTTGGAGGTTCGGGGAGGTGAGCAGTACTTC. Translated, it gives CASSLEVRGGEQYF.

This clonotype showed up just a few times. The CDR3 nucleotides read TGCAGCGGCCGGGACAGGGGCTACGAGCAGTACTTC. This sequence encodes CSGRDRGYEQYF. The J gene is TRBJ2-7, the V gene TRBV29-1; 10 bases align to TRBD1. Germline V gives CDR1 SQVTM, CDR2 ANQGSEA. CDR3 size: 12 residues. The junction had 3 bases not matched to a gene; V was cut back by 7 bases and J by 3 bases.

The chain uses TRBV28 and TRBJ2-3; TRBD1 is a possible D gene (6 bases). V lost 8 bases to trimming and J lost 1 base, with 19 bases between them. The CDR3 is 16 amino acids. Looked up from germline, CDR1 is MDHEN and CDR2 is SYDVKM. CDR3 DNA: TGTGCCAGCTCCAGGGGTGCGATGTTGGGCACAGATACGCAGTATTTT. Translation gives CASSRGAMLGTDTQYF.

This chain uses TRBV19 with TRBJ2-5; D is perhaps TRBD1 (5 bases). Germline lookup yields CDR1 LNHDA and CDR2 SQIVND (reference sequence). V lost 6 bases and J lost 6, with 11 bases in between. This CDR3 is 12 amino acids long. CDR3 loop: CASRVRVQTQYF. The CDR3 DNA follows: TGTGCCAGTAGAGTCAGGGTTCAGACCCAGTACTTC. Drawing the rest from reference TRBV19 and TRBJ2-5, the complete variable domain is DGGITQSPKYLFRKEGQNVTLSCEQNLNHDAMYWYRQDPGQGLRLIYYSQIVNDFQKGDIAEGYSVSREKKESFPLTVTSAQKNPTAFYLCASRVRVQTQYFGPGTRLLVL.

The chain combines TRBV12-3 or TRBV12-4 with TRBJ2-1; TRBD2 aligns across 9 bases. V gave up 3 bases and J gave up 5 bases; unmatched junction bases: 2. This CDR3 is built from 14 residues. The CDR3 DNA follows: TGTGCCAGCAGTTTTAGCGGGGGTAACAATGAGCAGTTCTTC. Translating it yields CASSFSGGNNEQFF.

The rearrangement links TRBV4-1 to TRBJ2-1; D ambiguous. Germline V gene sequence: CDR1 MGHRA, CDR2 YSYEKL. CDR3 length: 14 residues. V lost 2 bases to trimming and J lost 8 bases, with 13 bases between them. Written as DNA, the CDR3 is TGCGCCAGCAGCCAATCACCTCTGGGCGATGAGCAGTTCTTC. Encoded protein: CASSQSPLGDEQFF.

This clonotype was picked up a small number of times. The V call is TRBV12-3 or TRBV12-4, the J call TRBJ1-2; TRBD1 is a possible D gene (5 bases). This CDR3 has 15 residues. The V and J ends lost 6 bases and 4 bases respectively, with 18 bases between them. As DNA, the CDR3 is TGTGCCAGCAGAGCCCGGGACGCCAACACCTATGGCTACACCTTC. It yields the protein CASRARDANTYGYTF.

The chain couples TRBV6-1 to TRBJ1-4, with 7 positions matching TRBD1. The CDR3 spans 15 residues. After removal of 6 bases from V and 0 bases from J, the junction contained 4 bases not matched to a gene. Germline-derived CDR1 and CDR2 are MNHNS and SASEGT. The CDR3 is CASRRQGTTNEKLFF. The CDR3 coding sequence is TGTGCCAGCAGGAGACAGGGCACAACTAATGAAAAACTGTTTTTT.

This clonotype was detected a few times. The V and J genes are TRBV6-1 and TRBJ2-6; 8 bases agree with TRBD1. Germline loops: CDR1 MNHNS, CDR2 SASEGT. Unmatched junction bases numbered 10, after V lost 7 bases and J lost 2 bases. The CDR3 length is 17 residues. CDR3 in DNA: TGTGCCAGCAAACGGGACAGGACGTCGACTGGGGCCAACGTCCTGACTTTC. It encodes CASKRDRTSTGANVLTF.

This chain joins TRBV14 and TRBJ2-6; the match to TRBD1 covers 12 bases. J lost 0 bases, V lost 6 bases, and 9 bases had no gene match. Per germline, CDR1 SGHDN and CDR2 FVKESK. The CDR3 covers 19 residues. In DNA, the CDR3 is TGTGCCAGCAGGCTCCGCTTGGGACAGGGGGCCTCTGGGGCCAACGTCCTGACTTTC. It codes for CASRLRLGQGASGANVLTF. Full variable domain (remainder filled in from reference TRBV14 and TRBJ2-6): EAGVTQFPSHSVIEKGQTVTLRCDPISGHDNLYWYRRVMGKEIKFLLHFVKESKQDESGMPNNRFLAERTGGTYSTLKVQPAELEDSGVYFCASRLRLGQGASGANVLTFGAGSRLTVL.

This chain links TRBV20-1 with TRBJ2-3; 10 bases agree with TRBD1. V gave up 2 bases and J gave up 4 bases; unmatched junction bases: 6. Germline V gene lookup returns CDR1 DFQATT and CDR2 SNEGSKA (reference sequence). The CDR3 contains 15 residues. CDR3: CSARSGTGVPDTQYF. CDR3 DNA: TGCAGTGCTAGATCCGGGACAGGGGTCCCAGATACGCAGTATTTT.

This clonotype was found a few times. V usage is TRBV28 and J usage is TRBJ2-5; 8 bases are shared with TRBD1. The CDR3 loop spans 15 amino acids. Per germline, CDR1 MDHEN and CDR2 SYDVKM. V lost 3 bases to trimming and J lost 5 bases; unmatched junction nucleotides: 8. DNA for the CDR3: TGTGCCAGCAGTTTCGGCAGGGGGCTTAAGGAGACCCAGTACTTC. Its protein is CASSFGRGLKETQYF.

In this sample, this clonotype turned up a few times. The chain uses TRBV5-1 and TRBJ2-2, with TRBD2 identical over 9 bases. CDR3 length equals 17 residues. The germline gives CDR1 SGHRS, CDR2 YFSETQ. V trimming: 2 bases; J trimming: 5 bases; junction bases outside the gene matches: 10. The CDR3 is CASSLASGADDTGELFF. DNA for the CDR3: TGCGCCAGCAGCTTAGCTAGCGGGGCGGATGATACCGGGGAGCTGTTTTTT.

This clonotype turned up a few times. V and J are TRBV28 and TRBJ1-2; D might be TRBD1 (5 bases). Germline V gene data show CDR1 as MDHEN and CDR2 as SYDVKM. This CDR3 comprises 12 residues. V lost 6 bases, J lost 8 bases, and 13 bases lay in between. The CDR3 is CASSRGKGGYTF. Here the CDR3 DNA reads TGTGCCAGCAGCCGGGGGAAGGGGGGCTACACCTTC.